This TCR beta chain was identified during a study of blood T cell repertoires in COVID-19 (dated by TCRdb to 2020 to 2022). With respect to the entire study: Collaborator samples came from the United States, Italy and Spain and covered acute and convalescent phases of COVID-19. The prospective study material was composed of cDNA or gDNA derived from T cells, B-cell-depleted T cells, or PBMCs. Deeply sampled blood TCRbeta repertoires from subjects exposed to, actively infected with, or recovered from COVID-19 were included in the dataset. The repertoires were released in a freely available public database meant as a resource for research on the immune response to SARS-CoV-2. The samples were drawn from the first 160 participants of the ongoing ImmuneRACE study and from under 1,500 subjects provided by 6 global collaborators. The sample metadata nearly always contained a de-identified subject ID, COVID-19 status, age in years and sex. HLA class I and class II types, where available, came from metadata supplied by the sample provider rather than from assay-based typing.

The paper's findings and limits, for the study overall: The quantity of clinical and demographic metadata differed by source and by participant and was supplied without curation.

Whole blood was collected in K2EDTA tubes by collaborating institutions according to the institutions' own protocols. Collaborator samples were shipped for TCRbeta analysis as frozen whole blood, isolated PBMCs, or DNA extracted from either sample type. A remark on this clone: Its specific antigen is unknown. No much larger clone is present one base from it, and per-base qualities are unavailable.

V lost 6 bases and J lost 4 bases, and the count of bases not matched to a germline gene is 8. The CDR3 numbers 15 residues from cysteine through phenylalanine. Only the CDR3 region is kept as DNA, spanning 45 bases read in frame from base 1. CDR1 and CDR2, looked up from the germline V gene (reference sequence), are MNHNY and SVGAGI. TCRbeta CDR3 regions were amplified from genomic DNA using the immunoSEQ Assay, a bias-controlled multiplex PCR. As for the authors' bioinformatics: The number of nucleated cells in each sample was estimated by amplification of reference gene primers within the assay. To quantify the absolute abundance of each unique TCRbeta CDR3 rearrangement, sequence reads were collapsed and filtered. Productive Simpson clonality was computed per sample as the square root of Simpson's diversity index over productive rearrangements. This immuneACCESS table, as held by TCRdb, lists in-frame sequences with V and J called but not all clones. Of the missing ones, under half trace to an unresolved V gene in checked studies; the others have no known cause. D and trimming were read from the DNA, whereas the V and J calls and clone size are those reported in that table. This sample lists 200,000 to 250,000 clones; 70% to 90% were detected once. Of the sample, about 3% is held by the ten largest clones.

The source is a man between 60 and 75 years old with acute or convalescent COVID-19. The sequenced sample was peripheral blood. Recombination connected TRBV6-6 to TRBJ1-5, with 8 middle bases fitting TRBD1. The CDR3 protein is CASRPTGVGNQPQHF. The sequenced DNA: TGTGCCAGCAGACCGACAGGGGTGGGTAATCAGCCCCAGCATTTT.